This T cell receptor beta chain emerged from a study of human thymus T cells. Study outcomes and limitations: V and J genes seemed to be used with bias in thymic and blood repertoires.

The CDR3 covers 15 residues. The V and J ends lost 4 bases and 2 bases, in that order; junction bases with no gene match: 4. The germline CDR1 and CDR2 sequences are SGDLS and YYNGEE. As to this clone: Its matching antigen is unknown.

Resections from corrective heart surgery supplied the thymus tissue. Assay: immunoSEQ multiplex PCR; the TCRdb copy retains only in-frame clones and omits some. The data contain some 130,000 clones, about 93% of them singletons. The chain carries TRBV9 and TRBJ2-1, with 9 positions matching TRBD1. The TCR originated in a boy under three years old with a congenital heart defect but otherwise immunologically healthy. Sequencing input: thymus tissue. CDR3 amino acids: CASSTRQGAYNEQFF. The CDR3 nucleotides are TGTGCCAGCAGCACCCGACAGGGGGCCTACAATGAGCAGTTCTTC.